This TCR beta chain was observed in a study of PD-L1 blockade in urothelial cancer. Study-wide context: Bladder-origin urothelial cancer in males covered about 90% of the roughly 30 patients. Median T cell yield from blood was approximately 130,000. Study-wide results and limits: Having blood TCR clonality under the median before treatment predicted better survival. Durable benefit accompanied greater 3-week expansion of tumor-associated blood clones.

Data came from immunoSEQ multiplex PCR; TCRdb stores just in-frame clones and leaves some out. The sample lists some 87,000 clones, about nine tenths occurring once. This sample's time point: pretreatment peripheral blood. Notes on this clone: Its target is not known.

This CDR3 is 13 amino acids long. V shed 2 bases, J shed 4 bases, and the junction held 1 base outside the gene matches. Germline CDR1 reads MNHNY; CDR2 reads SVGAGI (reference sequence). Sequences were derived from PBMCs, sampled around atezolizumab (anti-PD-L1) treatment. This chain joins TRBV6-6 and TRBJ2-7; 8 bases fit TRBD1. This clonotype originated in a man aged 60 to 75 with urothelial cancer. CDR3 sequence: CASSYRQGYEQYF. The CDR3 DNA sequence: TGTGCCAGCAGTTACCGACAGGGGTACGAGCAGTACTTC.